This T cell receptor (beta chain) originates from a study of T and B cells in COVID-19 patients. Overall study context: COVID-19 patients gave peripheral blood either during active infection or after recovery. Of over 18 active-infection patients, under 15 were critically ill with mechanical ventilation or extracorporeal membrane oxygenation. About 90% of the roughly 20 active-infection patients had comorbidities associated with unfavorable COVID-19 outcome.

Multiplex PCR with BIOMED2 TRB-A/B primer pools amplified TRB rearrangements. One entry per CDR3 protein, called by TCRdb with MiXCR from the multiplex PCR reads. This sample has some 11,000 distinct CDR3 sequences, with about 33% found just once. V lost 0 bases, J lost 0 bases, and 8 bases lay in between. CDR3 size: 15 residues. Each TRB amplification used about 220-500 ng of genomic DNA from blood. Sample: blood. V usage is TRBV12-3 or TRBV12-4 and J usage is TRBJ1-1; maybe TRBD1 (5 bases). This TCR was recovered from a human donor with active COVID-19. The CDR3 is CASSLAGPMNTEAFF. The CDR3 DNA reads as TGTGCCAGCAGTTTAGCGGGGCCGATGAACACTGAAGCTTTCTTT.